This entry lists 27 T cell receptor beta chains sequenced from one sample in a study of brain T cells in children with intractable seizures. Generated by immunoSEQ multiplex PCR, the TCRdb table keeps only in-frame clones and is missing some. The table lists tens of thousands of clones, just over 90% of them singletons. This specimen consisted of peripheral blood, obtained at surgery. The source is a boy under two years old with tuberous sclerosis and intractable seizures.

This chain joins TRBV5-1 and TRBJ2-2; 8 nucleotides match TRBD1. The germline gives CDR1 SGHRS, CDR2 YFSETQ. The CDR3 runs to 18 residues. V was clipped by 3 bases and J by 1 base; unmatched bases: 11. The CDR3 protein is CASSSGQGKTWNTGELFF. The CDR3 region has the DNA TGCGCCAGCAGCTCTGGACAGGGAAAAACTTGGAACACCGGGGAGCTGTTTTTT.

This clone was seen just once. The V call is TRBV4-1, the J call TRBJ1-1; D is unresolved. This CDR3 contains 11 residues. V was pared by 1 base and J by 5 bases, with 2 bases between. The V gene's germline CDR1 is MGHRA and CDR2 YSYEKL. Written as DNA, the CDR3 is TGCGCCAGCAGCCAAGCGACTGAAGCTTTCTTT. This translates into CASSQATEAFF.

The V and J genes are TRBV5-1 and TRBJ2-1; D possibly corresponds to TRBD1 (6 bases). CDR1 is SGHRS, CDR2 YFSETQ, per germline. V lost 1 base and J lost 5, with 13 bases in between. There are 15 residues in the CDR3. CDR3 bases: TGCGCCAGCAGCTTGAGGCCAGGGGCCCACAATGAGCAGTTCTTC. Residues: CASSLRPGAHNEQFF.

This chain uses TRBV6-5 with TRBJ1-6, with D possibly being TRBD1 (5 bases). The germline CDR1 and CDR2 sequences are MNHEY and SVGAGI. The CDR3 has 14 amino acids. V gave up 8 bases and J gave up 9 bases, with 17 bases separating them. CDR3 in amino acids: CASDAGWGVSPLHF. CDR3 DNA sequence: TGTGCCAGCGATGCGGGCTGGGGGGTTTCACCCCTCCACTTT.

The genes are TRBV7-9 and TRBJ1-4; TRBD1 aligns across 8 bases. The CDR3 runs to 15 residues. Germline CDR1 SEHNR, CDR2 FQNEAQ (reference sequence). V lost 4 bases to trimming and J lost 3 bases; unmatched junction nucleotides: 4. CDR3 sequence: CASSWTGTANEKLFF. CDR3 nucleotides: TGTGCCAGCAGCTGGACAGGGACCGCTAATGAAAAACTGTTTTTT.

Only one count was recorded for this clone. The chain carries TRBV5-1 and TRBJ1-6; D remains ambiguous. The CDR3 has 13 amino acids. V lost 3 bases to trimming and J lost 5 bases, with 6 bases between them. CDR1 is SGHRS, CDR2 YFSETQ, per germline. The CDR3 here is CASSSADNSPLHF. In DNA form, the CDR3 reads TGCGCCAGCAGCTCAGCCGATAATTCACCCCTCCACTTT.

This clone was recorded only once. J is TRBJ2-2 and V is TRBV11-2; possible D gene TRBD1, 5 bases. Germline V gene sequence: CDR1 SGHAT, CDR2 FQNNGV. This CDR3 region has 15 residues. Between the trimmed V and J ends, which lost 3 bases and 0 bases, there was a span of 8 bases. CDR3 protein: CASSFDSSNTGELFF. DNA of the CDR3: TGTGCCAGCAGCTTTGACAGCTCGAACACCGGGGAGCTGTTTTTT. Complete variable domain (other parts from reference TRBV11-2 and TRBJ2-2): EAGVAQSPRYKIIEKRQSVAFWCNPISGHATLYWYQQILGQGPKLLIQFQNNGVVDDSQLPKDRFSAERLKGVDSTLKIQPAKLEDSAVYLCASSFDSSNTGELFFGEGSRLTVL.

This clone showed up just once. This rearrangement joins TRBV6-5 to TRBJ1-1; a weak D match, TRBD1 (5 bases). The CDR3 sequence is 14 residues long. With 2 bases removed from V and 3 bases from J, the gap between germline ends came to 10 bases. Germline assignment: CDR1 MNHEY and CDR2 SVGAGI. CDR3 protein: CASSYRGSDTEAFF. Written as DNA, the CDR3 is TGTGCCAGCAGTTACAGGGGTTCGGACACTGAAGCTTTCTTT.

The chain couples TRBV3-1 (or the pseudogene TRBV3-2) to TRBJ1-2, with 8 nucleotides matching TRBD1. CDR3 length: 16 residues. The V gene's germline CDR1 is LGHDT and CDR2 YNNKEL (reference sequence). J lost 2 bases, V lost 5 bases, and 10 bases had no gene match. CDR3 loop: CASSFRQGMGNYGYTF. The CDR3 coding sequence is TGTGCCAGCAGCTTTAGACAGGGGATGGGAAACTATGGCTACACCTTC.

The V and J genes are TRBV19 and TRBJ2-2; 11 nucleotides agree with TRBD2. The CDR3 runs to 20 residues. Germline trimming cut 5 bases from V and 2 bases from J; bases unmatched to any gene: 16. The germline V gene encodes CDR1 LNHDA and CDR2 SQIVND (reference sequence). The CDR3 loop is CASSLFGTSGVHLNTGELFF. The CDR3 region has the DNA TGTGCCAGTAGTCTTTTCGGGACTAGCGGAGTCCATCTCAACACCGGGGAGCTGTTTTTT.

CDR3 sequence reads: CASSFPTGTIDGYTF. Written as DNA, the CDR3 is TGTGCCAGCAGCTTCCCCACCGGGACAATCGATGGCTACACCTTC. The chain recombines TRBV7-9 with TRBJ1-2, with a weak D call TRBD1 (6 bases). Trimming left V 3 bases short and J 6 bases short, with 17 bases between. Looked up from germline, CDR1 is SEHNR and CDR2 is FQNEAQ (reference sequence). The CDR3 is 15 residues long. Looking up the rest from reference TRBV7-9 and TRBJ1-2 gives the full variable domain: DTGVSQNPRHKITKRGQNVTFRCDPISEHNRLYWYRQTLGQGPEFLTYFQNEAQLEKSRLLSDRFSAERPKGSFSTLEIQRTEQGDSAMYLCASSFPTGTIDGYTFGSGTRLTVV.

Turning to this clone: Germline and junction disagree at one end, which may indicate a read error. V gene TRBV7-7 combines with J gene TRBJ2-5; D gene uncertain. CDR3 length: 13 amino acids. CDR1 is SSHAT, CDR2 FNYEAQ, per germline (reference sequence). DNA for the CDR3: TGTGCTAGCAGCTCAAGCCGGCGAGAGACCCAGTACTTC. This encodes CASSSSRRETQYF.

The gene calls are TRBV25-1 and TRBJ2-7, with TRBD1 matching over 7 bases. The germline V gene encodes CDR1 MGHDK and CDR2 SYGVNS. The CDR3 consists of 14 residues. V lost 3 bases, J lost 2 bases, and 4 bases stayed unmatched. Here the CDR3 reads CASSEDRSAYEQYF. CDR3 nucleotides: TGTGCCAGCAGTGAGGACAGGTCCGCCTACGAGCAGTACTTC.

This clone appeared once. The chain carries TRBV27 and TRBJ2-3; 8 bases match TRBD2. CDR3 length: 14 residues. Trimming at V came to 0 bases and at J to 6 bases, leaving 2 bases not matched to a gene. Germline V gene lookup returns CDR1 MNHEY and CDR2 SMNVEV (reference sequence). CDR3 coding DNA: TGTGCCAGCAGTTTATCACCGGGGGGGGATACGCAGTATTTT. Its protein is CASSLSPGGDTQYF.

The V gene is TRBV6-2 or TRBV6-3, the J gene TRBJ2-3; D ambiguous. The CDR3 covers 15 residues. The germline CDR1 and CDR2 sequences are MNHEY and SVGEGT. V was trimmed by 4 bases and J by 0 bases, leaving 11 bases between them. The CDR3: CASSFSFPSTDTQYF. The CDR3 DNA reads TGTGCCAGCAGTTTCTCGTTTCCAAGCACAGATACGCAGTATTTT.

The CDR3 is CATSYQGREQFF. Written as DNA, the CDR3 is TGTGCCACCAGCTATCAGGGGCGTGAGCAGTTCTTC. The V and J genes are TRBV15 and TRBJ2-1, with TRBD1 as a possible D gene (6 bases). CDR3 size: 12 residues. The V end lost 5 bases, the J end lost 9 bases, and 11 bases lay between the germline ends. Germline loops: CDR1 LNHNV, CDR2 YYDKDF (reference sequence).

The J gene is TRBJ2-3, the V gene TRBV3-1 (or the pseudogene TRBV3-2), with 7 bases identical to TRBD1. In germline, CDR1 is LGHDT, CDR2 YNNKEL (reference sequence). V shed 4 bases and J 4 bases; nucleotides not matched to a gene: 5. The CDR3 spans 14 residues. The CDR3 is CASSLFGQADTQYF. CDR3 nucleotide sequence: TGTGCCAGCAGCCTATTCGGACAGGCAGATACGCAGTATTTT.

The genes are TRBV29-1 and TRBJ1-1; TRBD1 agrees at 8 bases. J lost 6 bases, V lost 5 bases, and 5 bases had no gene match. There are 12 residues in the CDR3. The germline V gene encodes CDR1 SQVTM and CDR2 ANQGSEA. The CDR3 region is CSVTGTGAEAFF. The CDR3 DNA follows: TGCAGCGTTACCGGGACAGGCGCTGAAGCTTTCTTT.

The chain employs TRBV7-2 and TRBJ1-2; D unresolved. V shed 7 bases and J shed 3 bases, with 18 bases lying between them. CDR3 size: 15 residues. CDR1 is SGHTA, CDR2 FQGNSA, per germline. The CDR3 loop is CASTPAGPIYYGYTF. CDR3 in DNA: TGTGCCAGCACCCCGGCAGGACCAATATACTATGGCTACACCTTC.

The V call is TRBV12-3 or TRBV12-4, the J call TRBJ2-2; D remains ambiguous. V was clipped by 2 bases and J by 7 bases, with 5 bases between them. The CDR3 runs 12 residues. The CDR3 sequence is CASSLFGGELFF. The DNA for the CDR3 is TGTGCCAGCAGTTTATTTGGCGGGGAGCTGTTTTTT.

V is TRBV3-1 (or the pseudogene TRBV3-2) and J is TRBJ2-7; no clear D. V lost 4 bases, J lost 9 bases, and 22 bases lay in between. The length of the CDR3 is 15 residues. Germline V gene data show CDR1 as LGHDT and CDR2 as YNNKEL (reference sequence). As DNA, the CDR3 is TGTGCCAGCAGCCCGACCTGGACGGCATCGGGTTGGCAGTACTTC. This translates into CASSPTWTASGWQYF.

The V and J genes are TRBV14 and TRBJ2-1; 13 bases are shared with TRBD2. The V gene end was trimmed by 3 bases and the J gene end by 5 bases; junction bases not matched to a gene: 16. CDR1 SGHDN and CDR2 FVKESK come from the germline V gene. The CDR3 is 20 residues long. In DNA form, the CDR3 reads TGTGCCAGCAGCCAGATACTGGGGACTAGCGGGGACAGCCGGAACAATGAGCAGTTCTTC. Its protein product is CASSQILGTSGDSRNNEQFF.

This chain uses TRBV28 with TRBJ2-7, with TRBD2 matching over 9 bases. J lost 4 bases, V lost 5 bases, and 9 bases had no gene match. The CDR3 length is 15 residues. The V gene's germline CDR1 is MDHEN and CDR2 SYDVKM. The CDR3 DNA is TGTGCCAGCAGTCAAAGCGGGAGGAGGGCTTACGAGCAGTACTTC. It encodes CASSQSGRRAYEQYF.

The chain recombines TRBV27 with TRBJ2-3; a weak D match, TRBD2 (6 bases). Germline V gene data show CDR1 as MNHEY and CDR2 as SMNVEV (reference sequence). The CDR3 is 13 residues long. V lost 5 bases and J 3 bases, leaving 9 bases between the germline ends. The CDR3 here is CASSLGRTDTQYF. The CDR3 DNA sequence: TGTGCCAGCAGTCTCGGGAGAACAGATACGCAGTATTTT.

The chain links TRBV3-1 (or the pseudogene TRBV3-2) to TRBJ2-7; TRBD2 matches 12 bases. Trimming took 1 base from V and 4 from J; bases not matched to a gene: 2. There are 15 residues in the CDR3. Germline values: CDR1 LGHDT, CDR2 YNNKEL (reference sequence). CDR3 sequence (DNA): TGTGCCAGCAGCCAAGGACTAGCGGGAGCTTACGAGCAGTACTTC. The encoded protein is CASSQGLAGAYEQYF.

The gene calls are TRBV9 and TRBJ2-1; TRBD2 aligns across 9 bases. CDR1 and CDR2 (germline): SGDLS, YYNGEE. CDR3 size: 15 residues. V lost 3 bases and J lost 4; bases outside the gene matches: 5. CDR3 DNA sequence: TGTGCCAGCAGCGGCGGGGGGGCCATTTACAATGAGCAGTTCTTC. Protein sequence: CASSGGGAIYNEQFF. Full variable domain (missing parts from reference TRBV9 and TRBJ2-1): DSGVTQTPKHLITATGQRVTLRCSPRSGDLSVYWYQQSLDQGLQFLIQYYNGEERAKGNILERFSAQQFPDLHSELNLSSLELGDSALYFCASSGGGAIYNEQFFGPGTRLTVL.

The chain joins TRBV28 to TRBJ2-7; D gene ambiguous. This CDR3 region has 17 residues. V lost 3 bases and J lost 3, with 21 bases in between. Germline CDR1 and CDR2: MDHEN and SYDVKM. The CDR3 sequence: CASSFLLFRQAIYEQYF. The CDR3 DNA reads as TGTGCCAGCAGTTTTCTTCTATTTAGACAAGCAATCTACGAGCAGTACTTC.